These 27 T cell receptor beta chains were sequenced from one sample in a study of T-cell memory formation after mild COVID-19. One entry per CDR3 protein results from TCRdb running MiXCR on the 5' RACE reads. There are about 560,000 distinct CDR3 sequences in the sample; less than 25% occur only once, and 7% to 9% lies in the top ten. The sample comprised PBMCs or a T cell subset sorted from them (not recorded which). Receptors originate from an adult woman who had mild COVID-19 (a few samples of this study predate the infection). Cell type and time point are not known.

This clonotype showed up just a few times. CDR3 DNA sequence: TGTGCTAGTGGTTTCCTTATCCAGGGTAGCGGGAGACCAGATACGCAGTATTTT. Its protein product is CASGFLIQGSGRPDTQYF. The chain links TRBV12-5 to TRBJ2-3; 9 bases line up with TRBD2. Germline V gene lookup returns CDR1 LGHNT and CDR2 FRNRAP. CDR3 length equals 18 residues. Trimming at V came to 3 bases and at J to 4 bases, leaving 14 bases not matched to a gene.

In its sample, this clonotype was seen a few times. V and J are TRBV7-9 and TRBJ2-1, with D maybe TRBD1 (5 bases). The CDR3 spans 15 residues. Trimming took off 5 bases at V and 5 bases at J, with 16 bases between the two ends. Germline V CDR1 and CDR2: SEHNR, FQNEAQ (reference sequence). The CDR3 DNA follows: TGTGCCAGCAGCCCAAGCAGGGAACTAAACAATGAGCAGTTCTTC. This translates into CASSPSRELNNEQFF.

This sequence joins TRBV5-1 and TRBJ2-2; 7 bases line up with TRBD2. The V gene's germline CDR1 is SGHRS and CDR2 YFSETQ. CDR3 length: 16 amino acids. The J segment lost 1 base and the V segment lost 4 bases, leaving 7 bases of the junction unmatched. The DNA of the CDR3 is TGCGCCAGCAGCCTACGAGCGGGAAAGAACACCGGGGAGCTGTTTTTT. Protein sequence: CASSLRAGKNTGELFF.

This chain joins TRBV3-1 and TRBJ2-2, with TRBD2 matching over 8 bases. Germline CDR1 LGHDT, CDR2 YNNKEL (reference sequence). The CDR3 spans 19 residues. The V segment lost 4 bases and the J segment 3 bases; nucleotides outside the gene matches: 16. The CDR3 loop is CASSPRLVGTRKDTGELFF. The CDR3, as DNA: TGTGCCAGCAGCCCTCGGCTCGTGGGGACTAGGAAGGACACCGGGGAGCTGTTTTTT.

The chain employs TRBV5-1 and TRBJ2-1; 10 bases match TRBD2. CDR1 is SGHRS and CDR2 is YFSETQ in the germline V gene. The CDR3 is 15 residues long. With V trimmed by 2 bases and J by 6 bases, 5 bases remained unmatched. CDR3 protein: CASSFRAGGVNEQFF. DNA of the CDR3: TGCGCCAGCAGCTTCAGAGCGGGGGGGGTCAATGAGCAGTTCTTC.

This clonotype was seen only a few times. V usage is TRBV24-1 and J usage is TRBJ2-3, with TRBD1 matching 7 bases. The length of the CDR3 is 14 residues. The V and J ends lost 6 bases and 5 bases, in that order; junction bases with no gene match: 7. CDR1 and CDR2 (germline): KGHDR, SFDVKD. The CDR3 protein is CATSRKGAGDTQYF. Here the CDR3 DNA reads TGTGCCACCAGTAGGAAGGGGGCCGGAGATACGCAGTATTTT.

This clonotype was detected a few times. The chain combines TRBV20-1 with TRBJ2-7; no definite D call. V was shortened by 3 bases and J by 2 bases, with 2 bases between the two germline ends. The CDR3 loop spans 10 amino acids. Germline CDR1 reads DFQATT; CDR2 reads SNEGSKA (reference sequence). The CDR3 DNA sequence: TGCAGTGCTAGCCCCTACGAGCAGTACTTC. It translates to CSASPYEQYF.

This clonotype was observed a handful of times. The CDR3 loop is CASSQGEGGWNNEQFF. The CDR3 DNA is TGCGCCAGCAGCCAAGGAGAGGGAGGATGGAACAATGAGCAGTTCTTC. The rearrangement joins TRBV4-3 to TRBJ2-1, with D possibly matching TRBD2 (6 bases). Per the germline V gene, CDR1 is LGHNA and CDR2 is YSLEER. This CDR3 region has 16 residues. Trimming removed 1 base from V and 5 bases from J, with 15 bases in between.

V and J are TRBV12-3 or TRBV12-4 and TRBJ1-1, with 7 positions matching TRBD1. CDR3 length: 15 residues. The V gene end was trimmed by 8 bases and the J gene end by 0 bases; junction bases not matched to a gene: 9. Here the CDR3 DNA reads TGTGCCAGCCTTGACAGGGTAGCCATGAACACTGAAGCTTTCTTT. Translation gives CASLDRVAMNTEAFF.

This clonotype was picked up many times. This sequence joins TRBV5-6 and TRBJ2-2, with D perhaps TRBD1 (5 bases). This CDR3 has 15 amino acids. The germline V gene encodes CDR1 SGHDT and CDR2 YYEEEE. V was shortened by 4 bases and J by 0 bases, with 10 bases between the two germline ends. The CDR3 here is CASSIGHSNTGELFF. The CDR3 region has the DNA TGTGCCAGCAGCATAGGACATTCGAACACCGGGGAGCTGTTTTTT.

CDR3 nucleotide sequence: TGTGCCAGCAGCCGGGGGCCGTCAACCGCAGATACGCAGTATTTT. Translating it yields CASSRGPSTADTQYF. This chain uses TRBV7-3 with TRBJ2-3; D assignment may be TRBD1 or TRBD2 (6 bases each). Trimming removed 5 bases at V and 4 bases at J, with 16 bases between. Germline lookup yields CDR1 SGHTA and CDR2 FQGTGA. The CDR3 has 15 amino acids. Full variable domain (missing parts from reference TRBV7-3 and TRBJ2-3): GAGVSQTPSNKVTEKGKYVELRCDPISGHTALYWYRQSLGQGPEFLIYFQGTGAADDSGLPNDRFFAVRPEGSVSTLKIQRTERGDSAVYLCASSRGPSTADTQYFGPGTRLTVL.

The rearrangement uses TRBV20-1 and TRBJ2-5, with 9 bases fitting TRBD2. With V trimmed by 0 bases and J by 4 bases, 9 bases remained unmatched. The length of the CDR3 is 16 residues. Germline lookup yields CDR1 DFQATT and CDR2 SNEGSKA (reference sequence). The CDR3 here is CSAREDSREGRETQYF. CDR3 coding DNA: TGCAGTGCTAGAGAAGACTCGCGGGAGGGCAGAGAGACCCAGTACTTC.

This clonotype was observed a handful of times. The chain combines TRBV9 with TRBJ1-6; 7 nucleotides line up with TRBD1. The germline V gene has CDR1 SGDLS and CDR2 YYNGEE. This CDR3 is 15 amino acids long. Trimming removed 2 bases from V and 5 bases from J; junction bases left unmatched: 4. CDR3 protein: CASSVTGTDNSPLHF. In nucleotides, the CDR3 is TGTGCCAGCAGCGTCACCGGGACAGATAATTCACCCCTCCACTTT. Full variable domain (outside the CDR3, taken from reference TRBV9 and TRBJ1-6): DSGVTQTPKHLITATGQRVTLRCSPRSGDLSVYWYQQSLDQGLQFLIQYYNGEERAKGNILERFSAQQFPDLHSELNLSSLELGDSALYFCASSVTGTDNSPLHFGNGTRLTVT.

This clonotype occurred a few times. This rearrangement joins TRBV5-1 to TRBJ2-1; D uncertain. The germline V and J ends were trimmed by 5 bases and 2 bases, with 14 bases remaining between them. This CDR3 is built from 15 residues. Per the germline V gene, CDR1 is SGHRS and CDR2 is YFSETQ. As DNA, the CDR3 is TGCGCCAGCAGGTCCCCTGGGGTCCCCTACAATGAGCAGTTCTTC. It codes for CASRSPGVPYNEQFF.

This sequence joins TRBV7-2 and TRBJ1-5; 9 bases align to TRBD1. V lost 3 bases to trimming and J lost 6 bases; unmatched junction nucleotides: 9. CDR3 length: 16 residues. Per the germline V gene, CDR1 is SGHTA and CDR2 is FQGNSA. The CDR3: CASSFGGTGWRQPQHF. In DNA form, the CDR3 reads TGTGCCAGCAGCTTTGGTGGGACAGGGTGGCGTCAGCCCCAGCATTTT. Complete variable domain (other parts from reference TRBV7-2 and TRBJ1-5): GAGVSQSPSNKVTEKGKDVELRCDPISGHTALYWYRQSLGQGLEFLIYFQGNSAPDKSGLPSDRFSAERTGGSVSTLTIQRTQQEDSAVYLCASSFGGTGWRQPQHFGDGTRLSIL.

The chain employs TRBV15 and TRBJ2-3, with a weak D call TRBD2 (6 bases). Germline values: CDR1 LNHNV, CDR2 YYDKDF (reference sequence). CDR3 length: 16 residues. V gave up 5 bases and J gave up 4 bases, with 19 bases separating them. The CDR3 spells CATSSRQEPGADTQYF. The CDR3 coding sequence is TGTGCCACCAGCTCGCGCCAGGAGCCGGGGGCAGATACGCAGTATTTT.

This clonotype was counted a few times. CDR3 sequence (DNA): TGTGCCAGCAGTACGGGAGGACAGGGGGTCTACGAGCAGTACTTC. As protein: CASSTGGQGVYEQYF. The V and J genes are TRBV6-5 and TRBJ2-7; the match to TRBD1 covers 10 bases. Trimming took 5 bases from V and 3 from J; bases not matched to a gene: 7. Looked up from germline, CDR1 is MNHEY and CDR2 is SVGAGI. This CDR3 region has 15 residues.

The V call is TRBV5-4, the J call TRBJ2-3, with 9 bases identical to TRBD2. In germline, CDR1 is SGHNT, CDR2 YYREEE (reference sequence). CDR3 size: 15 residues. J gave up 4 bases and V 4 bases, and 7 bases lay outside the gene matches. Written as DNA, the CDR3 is TGTGCCAGCAGCCTAGCGGGACCAAGGGCAGATACGCAGTATTTT. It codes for CASSLAGPRADTQYF.

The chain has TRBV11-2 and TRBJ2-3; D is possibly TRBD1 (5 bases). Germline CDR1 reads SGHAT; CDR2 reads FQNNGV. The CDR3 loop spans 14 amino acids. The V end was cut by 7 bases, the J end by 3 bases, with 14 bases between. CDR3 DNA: TGTGCCAGCACCCTAGTGGGGCTTACAGATACGCAGTATTTT. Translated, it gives CASTLVGLTDTQYF. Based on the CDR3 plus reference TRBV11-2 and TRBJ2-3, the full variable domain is EAGVAQSPRYKIIEKRQSVAFWCNPISGHATLYWYQQILGQGPKLLIQFQNNGVVDDSQLPKDRFSAERLKGVDSTLKIQPAKLEDSAVYLCASTLVGLTDTQYFGPGTRLTVL.

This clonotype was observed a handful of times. The CDR3 reads CASRPFTGELFF. CDR3 bases: TGTGCCAGCAGGCCTTTCACCGGGGAGCTGTTTTTT. The J gene is TRBJ2-2, the V gene TRBV27; D remains unclear. Per the germline V gene, CDR1 is MNHEY and CDR2 is SMNVEV (reference sequence). V lost 6 bases to trimming and J lost 4 bases, with 6 bases between them. The CDR3 consists of 12 residues.

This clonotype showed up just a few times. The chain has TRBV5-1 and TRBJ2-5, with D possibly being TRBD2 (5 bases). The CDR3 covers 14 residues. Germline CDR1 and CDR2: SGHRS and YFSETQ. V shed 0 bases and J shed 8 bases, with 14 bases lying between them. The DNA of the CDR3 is TGCGCCAGCAGCTTGGTACTGACACGGGATACCCAGTACTTC. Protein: CASSLVLTRDTQYF.

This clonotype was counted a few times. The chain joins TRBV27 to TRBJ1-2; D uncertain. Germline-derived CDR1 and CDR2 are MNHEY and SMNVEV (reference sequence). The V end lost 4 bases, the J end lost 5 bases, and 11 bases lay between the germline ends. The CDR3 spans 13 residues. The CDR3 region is CASSSSYGYGYTF. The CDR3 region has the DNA TGTGCCAGCAGTTCATCGTACGGTTATGGCTACACCTTC.

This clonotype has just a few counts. This CDR3 reads CASSDGGEQFF. The CDR3 DNA reads TGTGCCAGCAGCGATGGGGGGGAGCAGTTCTTC. The chain couples TRBV6-2 or TRBV6-3 to TRBJ2-1; possible D gene TRBD2, 6 bases. Per germline, CDR1 MNHEY and CDR2 SVGEGT. V lost 6 bases and J 10 bases, leaving 10 bases between the germline ends. The CDR3 runs to 11 residues.

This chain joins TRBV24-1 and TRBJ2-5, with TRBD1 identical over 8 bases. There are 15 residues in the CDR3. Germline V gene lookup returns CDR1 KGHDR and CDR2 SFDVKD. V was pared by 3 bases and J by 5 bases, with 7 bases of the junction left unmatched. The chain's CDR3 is CATSDGTGGGETQYF. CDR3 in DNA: TGTGCCACCAGTGATGGGACAGGAGGCGGGGAGACCCAGTACTTC.

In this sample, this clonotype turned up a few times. The CDR3 sequence: CAWAQGVNQPQHF. CDR3 coding DNA: TGTGCCTGGGCACAGGGTGTCAATCAGCCCCAGCATTTT. The chain is built from TRBV30 and TRBJ1-5; perhaps TRBD1 as D (6 bases). CDR3 length: 13 residues. The germline gives CDR1 GTSNPN, CDR2 SVGIG (reference sequence). Trimming left V 5 bases short and J 3 bases short, with 11 bases between.

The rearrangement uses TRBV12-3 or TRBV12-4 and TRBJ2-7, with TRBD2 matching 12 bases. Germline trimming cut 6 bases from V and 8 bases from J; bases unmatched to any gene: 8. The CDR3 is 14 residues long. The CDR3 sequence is CASSPTSGGLQQYF. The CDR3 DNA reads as TGTGCCAGCAGCCCTACTAGCGGGGGGCTACAGCAGTACTTC.

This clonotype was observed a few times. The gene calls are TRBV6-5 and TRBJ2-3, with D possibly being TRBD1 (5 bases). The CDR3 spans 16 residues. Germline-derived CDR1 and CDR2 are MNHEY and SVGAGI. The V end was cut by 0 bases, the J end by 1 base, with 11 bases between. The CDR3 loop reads CASSYSSWGGTDTQYF. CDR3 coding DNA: TGTGCCAGCAGTTACTCGTCATGGGGCGGCACAGATACGCAGTATTTT.